This T cell receptor (beta chain) was retrieved from a study of blood T cell repertoires in COVID-19. Study context: Sources were T cells, B-cell-depleted T cells, or PBMCs; the material itself was cDNA or gDNA.

The CDR3 is 15 residues long. Germline V gene lookup returns CDR1 SQVTM and CDR2 ANQGSEA. The V and J ends lost 7 bases and 2 bases respectively, with 18 bases between them. Using immunoSEQ multiplex PCR, the repertoire was profiled, and TCRdb retains in-frame clones only, with some absent. The sample includes about 210,000 clones, 65% to 90% of them seen just once. The source material was peripheral blood. The chain has TRBV29-1 and TRBJ2-1; a possible D gene is TRBD1 (8 bases). The receptor's source is a woman aged 70-85 years with COVID-19, enrolled during active disease. CDR3 protein: CSARTGGEAYNEQFF. As DNA, the CDR3 is TGCAGCGCCAGAACAGGGGGGGAAGCCTACAATGAGCAGTTCTTC.